This entry features one T cell receptor beta chain sequence. No antigen is known for it. This entry belongs to a study of long-term antiretroviral therapy in people with HIV. Study at large: The study's earliest collections predate the 2015 immediate-ART recommendation by about a decade.

Survey level was the resolution at which the v3.0 immunoSEQ assay ran. Clones were sequenced by immunoSEQ multiplex PCR, and TCRdb holds only the in-frame ones, with some missing. The sample has around 36,000 clones; about four fifths are singletons. Study findings and constraints: Clones that had undergone expansion before ART prevailed in the repertoire throughout all time points.

The CDR3 is made up of 13 amino acids. Germline values: CDR1 SGHTA, CDR2 FQGNSA. V trimming: 3 bases; J trimming: 4 bases; junction bases outside the gene matches: 0. Inclusion required at least two post-ART and at least one pre-ART PBMC samples. The sequence was obtained from a man aged 50-59 years with HIV. The genes are TRBV7-2 and TRBJ1-3; 7 nucleotides line up with TRBD1. The sample here was unsorted PBMCs, taken 3 years after starting antiretroviral therapy. The CDR3 nucleotides read TGTGCCAGCAGCTTGGACAGGGGAAACACCATATATTTT. Translating gives CASSLDRGNTIYF.